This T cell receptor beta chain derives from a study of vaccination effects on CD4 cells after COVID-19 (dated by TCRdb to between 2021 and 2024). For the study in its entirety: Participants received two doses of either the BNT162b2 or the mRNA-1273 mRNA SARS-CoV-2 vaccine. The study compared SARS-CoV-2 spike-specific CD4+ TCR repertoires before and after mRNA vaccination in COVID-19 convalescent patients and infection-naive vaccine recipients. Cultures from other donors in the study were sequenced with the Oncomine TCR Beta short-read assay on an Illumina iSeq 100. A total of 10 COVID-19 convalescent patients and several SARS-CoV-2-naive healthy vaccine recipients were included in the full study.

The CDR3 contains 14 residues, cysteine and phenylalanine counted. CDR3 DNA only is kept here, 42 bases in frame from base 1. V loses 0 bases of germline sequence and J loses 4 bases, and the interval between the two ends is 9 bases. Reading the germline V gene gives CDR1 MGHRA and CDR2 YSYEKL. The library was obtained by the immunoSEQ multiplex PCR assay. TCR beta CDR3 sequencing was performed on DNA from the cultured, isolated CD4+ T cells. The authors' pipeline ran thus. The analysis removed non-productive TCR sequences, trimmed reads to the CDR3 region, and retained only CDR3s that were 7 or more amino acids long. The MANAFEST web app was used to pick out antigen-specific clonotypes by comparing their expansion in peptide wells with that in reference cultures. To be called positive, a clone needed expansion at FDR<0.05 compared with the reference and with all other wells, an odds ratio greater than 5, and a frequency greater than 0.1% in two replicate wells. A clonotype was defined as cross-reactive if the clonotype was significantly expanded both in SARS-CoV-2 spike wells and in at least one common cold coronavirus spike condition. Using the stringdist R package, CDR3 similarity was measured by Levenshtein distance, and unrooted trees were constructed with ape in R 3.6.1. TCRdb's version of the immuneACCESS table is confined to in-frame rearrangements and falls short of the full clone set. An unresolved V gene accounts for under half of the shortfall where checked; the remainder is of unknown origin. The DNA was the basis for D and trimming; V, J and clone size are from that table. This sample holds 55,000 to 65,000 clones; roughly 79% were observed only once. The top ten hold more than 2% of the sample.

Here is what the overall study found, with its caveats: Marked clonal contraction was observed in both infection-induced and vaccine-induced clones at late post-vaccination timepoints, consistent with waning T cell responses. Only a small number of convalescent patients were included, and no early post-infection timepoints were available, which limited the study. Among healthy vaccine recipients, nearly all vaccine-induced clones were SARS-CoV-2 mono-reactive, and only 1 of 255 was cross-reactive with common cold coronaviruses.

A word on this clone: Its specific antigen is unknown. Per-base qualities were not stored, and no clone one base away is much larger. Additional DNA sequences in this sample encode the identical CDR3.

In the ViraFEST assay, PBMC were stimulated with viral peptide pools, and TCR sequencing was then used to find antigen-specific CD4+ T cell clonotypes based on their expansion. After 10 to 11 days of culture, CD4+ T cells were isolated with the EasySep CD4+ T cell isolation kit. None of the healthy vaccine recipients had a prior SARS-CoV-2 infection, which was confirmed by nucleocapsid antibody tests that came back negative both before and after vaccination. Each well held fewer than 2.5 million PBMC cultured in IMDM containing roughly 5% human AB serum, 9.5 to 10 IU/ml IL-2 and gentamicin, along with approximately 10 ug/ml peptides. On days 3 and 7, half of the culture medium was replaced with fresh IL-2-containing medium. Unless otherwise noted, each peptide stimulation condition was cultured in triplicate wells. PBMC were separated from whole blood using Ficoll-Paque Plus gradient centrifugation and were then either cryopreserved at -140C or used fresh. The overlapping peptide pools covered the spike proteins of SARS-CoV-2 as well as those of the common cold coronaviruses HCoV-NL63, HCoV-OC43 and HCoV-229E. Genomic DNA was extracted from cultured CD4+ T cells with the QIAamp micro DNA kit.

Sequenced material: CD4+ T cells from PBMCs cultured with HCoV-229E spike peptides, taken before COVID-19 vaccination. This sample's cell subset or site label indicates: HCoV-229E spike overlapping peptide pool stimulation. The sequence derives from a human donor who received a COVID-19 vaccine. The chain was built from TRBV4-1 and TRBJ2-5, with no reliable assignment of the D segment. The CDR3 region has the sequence CASSQDRGGETQYF. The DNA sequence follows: TGCGCCAGCAGCCAAGACCGCGGCGGAGAGACCCAGTACTTC.